The entry that follows covers one TCR beta chain sequence. Its specificity is unknown. PCR was performed using 60 Vbeta and 13 Jbeta primers. Assay: immunoSEQ multiplex PCR; the TCRdb copy retains only in-frame clones and omits some. Listed are about 110,000 clones; around 3.5% falls within the top ten. The source of the sample is a study of cytomegalovirus exposure and HLA in healthy donors. About the study: HLA-typed donors contributed around 88 million unique TCRs, which were held in an early data release. Study-level points and caveats: CMV serostatus was the sole immune exposure data available. Fewer N-insertions than the 666-donor mean were reportedly shown by an Asian-associated ancestry cluster in a later analysis. Most observed TCR sequences were rare, whereas some public TCRs were detected in many donors.

This CDR3 region has 14 residues. With 2 bases clipped from V and 7 bases from J, the junction kept 6 bases outside the gene matches. From germline, CDR1 is SEHNR and CDR2 FQNEAQ (reference sequence). This receptor was taken from a man between 25 and 39 years old in good health and CMV-seronegative. The V gene is TRBV7-9, the J gene TRBJ2-7, with 9 positions matching TRBD2. Sequencing input: PBMCs. The CDR3 loop is CASSLLRSGREQYF. In nucleotides, the CDR3 is TGTGCCAGCAGCTTACTCAGGAGCGGGAGGGAGCAGTACTTC.